This T cell receptor (beta chain) was sequenced during a study of T cell changes during pregnancy in multiple sclerosis. CDR1 LGHNA and CDR2 YSLEER come from the germline V gene. The CDR3 length is 14 residues. V dropped 1 base and J dropped 4 bases, with 8 bases sitting between them. Clones were sequenced by immunoSEQ multiplex PCR, and TCRdb holds only the in-frame ones, with some missing. Counted here are about 34,000 clones, around 90% occurring once; the ten biggest clones make up around 3.3%. The sequence was collected from a female donor with multiple sclerosis, enrolled in a pregnancy study. Sequencing used CD8+ T cells from peripheral blood mononuclear cells, obtained in the third trimester of pregnancy. The V call is TRBV4-3, the J call TRBJ1-3; no clear D gene. The DNA of the CDR3 is TGCGCCAGCAGCCAAGTGACAACGGGAAACACCATATATTTT. This translates into CASSQVTTGNTIYF.